The following is a T cell receptor beta chain sequence with its context. The data were obtained in a study of cytotoxic CD8 clonotypes in ibrutinib-treated CLL. This table comes from immunoSEQ multiplex PCR, and its TCRdb copy is limited to in-frame clones, with some not included. The repertoire consists of about 160,000 clones, with approximately 84% occurring once and the leading ten covering 4.6%. CDR1 is SGHTA, CDR2 FQGNSA, per germline. CDR3 length equals 14 residues. V was trimmed by 3 bases and J by 3 bases, leaving 12 bases between them. Sample: PBMCs, taken after 24 months of ibrutinib treatment. The genes are TRBV7-2 and TRBJ2-7, with D perhaps being TRBD1 or TRBD2 (5 bases each). This TCR was recovered from a human donor with chronic lymphocytic leukemia. This CDR3 is CASSLGQGVYEQYF. The CDR3 nucleotides read TGTGCCAGCAGCTTGGGCCAGGGAGTCTACGAGCAGTACTTC.